These 14 T cell receptor beta chains were sequenced from one sample in a study of shared clonotypes between healthy human individuals. Assay: immunoSEQ multiplex PCR; the TCRdb copy retains only in-frame clones and omits some. The sample contains 2.3 million or so clones, approximately 95% of which appear only once. The sample comprised naive CD4+ T cells from PBMCs. Subset indicated: CD45RA+ positively selected. These receptors all come from a man younger than 35 in good health. Some clones in this sample may be carry-over from other donors' samples.

As DNA, the CDR3 is TGTGCCAGCAGTTCTACAGGGGAACTTAGCTACGAGCAGTACTTC. This codes for CASSSTGELSYEQYF. The chain links TRBV25-1 to TRBJ2-7; 7 bases are a match to TRBD1. Germline V gene data show CDR1 as MGHDK and CDR2 as SYGVNS. The V and J ends lost 5 bases and 3 bases, in that order; junction bases with no gene match: 10. The CDR3 sequence is 15 residues long.

The CDR3 nucleotides are TGTGCCAGCAGCCCTACAGGACAGGGGGATGAGCAGTTCTTC. This translates into CASSPTGQGDEQFF. The chain carries TRBV7-9 and TRBJ2-1; 10 bases line up with TRBD1. Germline CDR1 SEHNR, CDR2 FQNEAQ (reference sequence). The CDR3 loop spans 14 amino acids. V dropped 5 bases and J dropped 8; count of bases not matched to a gene: 6.

V usage is TRBV5-1 and J usage is TRBJ1-1; 10 positions agree with TRBD1. V dropped 4 bases and J dropped 3; count of bases not matched to a gene: 6. In germline, CDR1 is SGHRS, CDR2 YFSETQ. The CDR3 consists of 15 residues. The CDR3 sequence is CASSLDRGLYTEAFF. For the CDR3, the DNA is TGCGCCAGCAGCCTTGACAGGGGGCTCTACACTGAAGCTTTCTTT. The variable domain in full, completed from reference TRBV5-1 and TRBJ1-1, reads KAGVTQTPRYLIKTRGQQVTLSCSPISGHRSVSWYQQTPGQGLQFLFEYFSETQRNKGNFPGRFSGRQFSNSRSEMNVSTLELGDSALYLCASSLDRGLYTEAFFGQGTRLTVV.

The J gene is TRBJ1-2, the V gene TRBV20-1; D is ambiguous. CDR3 length equals 11 residues. V was cut by 3 bases and J by 8 bases, with 10 bases left in between. Germline loops: CDR1 DFQATT, CDR2 SNEGSKA (reference sequence). CDR3 coding DNA: TGCAGTGCTAGTCACCCGGGAGGCTACACCTTC. This translates into CSASHPGGYTF.

V and J are TRBV11-1 and TRBJ2-7; D perhaps matches TRBD1 (5 bases). Germline V gene lookup returns CDR1 SGHAT and CDR2 FQDESV (reference sequence). The CDR3 length is 13 residues. Trimming stripped 3 bases from V and 5 bases from J, with 11 bases between. Here the CDR3 reads CASSFDSRNEQYF. For the CDR3, the DNA is TGTGCCAGCAGCTTCGACAGTCGTAACGAGCAGTACTTC.

V usage is TRBV27 and J usage is TRBJ2-5; perhaps TRBD2 as D (6 bases). V shed 6 bases and J shed 9 bases, with 26 bases lying between them. The CDR3 consists of 16 residues. CDR1 MNHEY and CDR2 SMNVEV come from the germline V gene (reference sequence). Here the CDR3 reads CASRSSGLSYAGAQYF. The CDR3 coding sequence is TGTGCCAGCAGATCCTCCGGACTATCCTATGCCGGGGCCCAGTACTTC.

V and J are TRBV19 and TRBJ1-2; 12 bases fit TRBD1. This CDR3 comprises 17 residues. The V and J ends lost 6 bases and 2 bases, in that order; junction bases with no gene match: 10. The germline CDR1 and CDR2 sequences are LNHDA and SQIVND (reference sequence). The CDR3 protein is CASSGRDRGLSNYGYTF. The CDR3 DNA reads as TGTGCCAGTAGCGGCCGGGACAGGGGGCTCTCCAACTATGGCTACACCTTC.

This chain joins TRBV9 and TRBJ2-3; 12 bases match TRBD2. The V gene's germline CDR1 is SGDLS and CDR2 YYNGEE. CDR3 size: 16 residues. The junction had 7 bases not matched to a gene; V was cut back by 4 bases and J by 4 bases. Written as DNA, the CDR3 is TGTGCCAGCAGCAACCTAGCGGGAGGGGGCCCAGATACGCAGTATTTT. It yields the protein CASSNLAGGGPDTQYF.

The chain employs TRBV7-9 and TRBJ2-7; perhaps TRBD1 as D (6 bases). With 1 base removed from V and 2 bases from J, the gap between germline ends came to 12 bases. Germline lookup yields CDR1 SEHNR and CDR2 FQNEAQ (reference sequence). The length of the CDR3 is 15 residues. The chain's CDR3 is CASSLVGADTYEQYF. The CDR3 DNA follows: TGTGCCAGCAGCTTAGTGGGGGCCGATACCTACGAGCAGTACTTC.

The chain is built from TRBV5-8 and TRBJ1-2; TRBD1 is a possible D gene (5 bases). The CDR3 is 15 amino acids. Looked up from germline, CDR1 is SGHTS and CDR2 is YDEGEE. Trimming shortened V by 4 bases and J by 5 bases, and 18 bases separated the two germline ends. Written as DNA, the CDR3 is TGTGCCAGCAGCCCCCATCCGGGTGAGGGGTATGGCTACACCTTC. Residues: CASSPHPGEGYGYTF.

This rearrangement joins TRBV4-3 to TRBJ2-1; D might be TRBD1 (5 bases). Trimming cost V 4 bases and J 10 bases, with 11 bases left between them. Germline V gene lookup returns CDR1 LGHNA and CDR2 YSLEER. CDR3 size: 12 residues. The CDR3 DNA reads as TGCGCCAGCAGCCTTATGCAGGGCGAGCAGTTCTTC. Translated: CASSLMQGEQFF.

This CDR3 reads CASSSFGYEQYF. The DNA of the CDR3 is TGTGCCAGCAGCTCCTTTGGCTACGAGCAGTACTTC. This chain links TRBV11-2 with TRBJ2-7; D is unclear. The CDR3 consists of 12 residues. The V end was cut by 4 bases, the J end by 3 bases, with 7 bases between. Germline-derived CDR1 and CDR2 are SGHAT and FQNNGV.

With respect to this clone: The same CDR3 is also encoded by other DNA sequences in this sample. The J gene is TRBJ2-3, the V gene TRBV9; a weak D match, TRBD2 (6 bases). The CDR3 is made up of 14 amino acids. Germline V lookup: CDR1 SGDLS, CDR2 YYNGEE. V was clipped by 4 bases and J by 0 bases, with 9 bases between them. CDR3 in amino acids: CASSPGGSTDTQYF. For the CDR3, the DNA is TGTGCCAGCAGCCCCGGGGGTAGCACAGATACGCAGTATTTT.

J is TRBJ1-4 and V is TRBV5-1; 7 nucleotides match TRBD1. Germline loops: CDR1 SGHRS, CDR2 YFSETQ. V dropped 2 bases and J dropped 7; count of bases not matched to a gene: 8. The CDR3 loop spans 15 amino acids. In nucleotides, the CDR3 is TGCGCCAGCAGCTTCGGTCTGGCAGGGGGTGAAAAACTGTTTTTT. Protein product: CASSFGLAGGEKLFF.